This record covers a single TCR beta chain. Antigen unknown. The sample is drawn from a study of vaccination and CD4 T cells after COVID-19. Germline V CDR1 and CDR2: MNHNS, SASEGT. The CDR3 covers 17 residues. J gave up 5 bases and V 6 bases, and 13 bases lay outside the gene matches. Cultured CD4+ T-cell DNA underwent Oncomine TCR Beta short-read sequencing. TCRdb processed the PCR reads anew with MiXCR; each CDR3 protein has one entry. The data contain several thousand distinct CDR3 sequences, 43% of them seen just once; the ten biggest clones take up roughly 27%. The treatment was: roughly 10-day PBMC culture with coronavirus spike peptide pools or control peptides (ViraFEST assay). The unexposed donor's CD4+ T cells were collected before the COVID-19 pandemic (2011-2018). Researchers grew the cells for 9 to 11 days and then pulled out CD4+ T cells by negative selection.

This chain uses TRBV6-1 with TRBJ1-1; 12 nucleotides agree with TRBD1. This TCR was recovered from a human donor in good health. The specimen was CD4+ T cells from blood, cultured in vitro. CDR3 bases: TGTGCCAGCAGCCGATACGGGACAGGGGGCGACCGAACTGAAGCTTTCTTT. Translated, it gives CASSRYGTGGDRTEAFF.